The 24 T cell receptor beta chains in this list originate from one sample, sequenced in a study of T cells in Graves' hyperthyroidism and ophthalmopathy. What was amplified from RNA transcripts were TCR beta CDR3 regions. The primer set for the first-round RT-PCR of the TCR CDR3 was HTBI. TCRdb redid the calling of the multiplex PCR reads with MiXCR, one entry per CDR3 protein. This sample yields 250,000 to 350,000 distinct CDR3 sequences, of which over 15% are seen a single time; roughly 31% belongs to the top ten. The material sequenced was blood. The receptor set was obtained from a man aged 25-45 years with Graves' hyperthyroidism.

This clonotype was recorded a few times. The CDR3 loop is CSVERAGQQETQYF. Here the CDR3 DNA reads TGCAGCGTTGAACGGGCTGGACAGCAAGAGACCCAGTACTTC. The rearrangement joins TRBV29-1 to TRBJ2-5; a possible D gene is TRBD1 (6 bases). V was trimmed by 2 bases and J by 2 bases, leaving 12 bases between them. CDR3 size: 14 residues. Germline-derived CDR1 and CDR2 are SQVTM and ANQGSEA.

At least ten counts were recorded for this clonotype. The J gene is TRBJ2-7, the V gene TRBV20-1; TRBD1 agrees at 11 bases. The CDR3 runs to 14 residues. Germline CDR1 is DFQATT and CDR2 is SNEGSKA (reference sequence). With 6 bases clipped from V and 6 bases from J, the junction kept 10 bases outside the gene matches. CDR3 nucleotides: TGCAGTGCCCAAAGGACAGGGGGCGGAGGCGAGCAGTACTTC. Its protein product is CSAQRTGGGGEQYF.

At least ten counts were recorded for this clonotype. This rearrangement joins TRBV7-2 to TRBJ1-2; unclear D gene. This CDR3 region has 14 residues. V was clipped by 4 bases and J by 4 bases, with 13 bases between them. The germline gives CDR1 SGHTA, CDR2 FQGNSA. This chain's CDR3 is CASSSRASLYGYTF. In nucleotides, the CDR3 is TGTGCCAGCAGCTCCCGGGCCAGCCTCTATGGCTACACCTTC.

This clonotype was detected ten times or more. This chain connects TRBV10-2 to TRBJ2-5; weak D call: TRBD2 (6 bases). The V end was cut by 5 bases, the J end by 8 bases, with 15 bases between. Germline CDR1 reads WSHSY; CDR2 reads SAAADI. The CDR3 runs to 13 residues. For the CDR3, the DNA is TGCGCCAGCAGTCGGGGGACCTTGGGAACCCAGTACTTC. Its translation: CASSRGTLGTQYF.

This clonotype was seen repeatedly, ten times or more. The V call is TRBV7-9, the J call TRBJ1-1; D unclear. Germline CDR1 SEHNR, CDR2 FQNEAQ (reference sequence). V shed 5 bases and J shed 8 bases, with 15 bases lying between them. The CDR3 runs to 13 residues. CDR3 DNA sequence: TGTGCCAGCAGCCCACCCGCGCAGTACGAAGCTTTCTTT. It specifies CASSPPAQYEAFF. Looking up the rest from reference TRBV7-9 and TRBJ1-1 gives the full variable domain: DTGVSQNPRHKITKRGQNVTFRCDPISEHNRLYWYRQTLGQGPEFLTYFQNEAQLEKSRLLSDRFSAERPKGSFSTLEIQRTEQGDSAMYLCASSPPAQYEAFFGQGTRLTVV.

The CDR3 sequence is CASSHLTWTSPVEETQYF. DNA of the CDR3: TGTGCCAGCAGTCACCTAACTTGGACTAGTCCGGTCGAAGAGACCCAGTACTTC. The chain uses TRBV28 and TRBJ2-5, with TRBD2 matching over 7 bases. The CDR3 loop spans 18 amino acids. J gave up 3 bases and V 5 bases, and 18 bases lay outside the gene matches. Germline CDR1 and CDR2: MDHEN and SYDVKM.

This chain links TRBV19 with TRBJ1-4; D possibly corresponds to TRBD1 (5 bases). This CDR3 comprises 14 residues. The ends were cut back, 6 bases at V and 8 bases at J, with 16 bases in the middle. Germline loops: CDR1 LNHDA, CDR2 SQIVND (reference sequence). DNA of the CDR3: TGTGCCAGTAGCCGGACAAGGCTTGTCGAAAAACTGTTTTTT. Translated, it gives CASSRTRLVEKLFF.

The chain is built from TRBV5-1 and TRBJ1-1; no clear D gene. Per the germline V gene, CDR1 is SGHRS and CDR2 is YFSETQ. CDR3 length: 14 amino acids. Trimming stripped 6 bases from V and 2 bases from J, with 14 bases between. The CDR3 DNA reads TGCGCCAGCACTAGTTTTACAACCAACACTGAAGCTTTCTTT. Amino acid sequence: CASTSFTTNTEAFF.

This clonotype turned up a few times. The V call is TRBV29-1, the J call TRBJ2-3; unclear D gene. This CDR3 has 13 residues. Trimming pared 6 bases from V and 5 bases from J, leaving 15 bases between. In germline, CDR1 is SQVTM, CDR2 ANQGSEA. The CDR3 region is CSVSGDSGDTQYF. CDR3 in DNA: TGCAGCGTCTCGGGCGACTCCGGAGATACGCAGTATTTT.

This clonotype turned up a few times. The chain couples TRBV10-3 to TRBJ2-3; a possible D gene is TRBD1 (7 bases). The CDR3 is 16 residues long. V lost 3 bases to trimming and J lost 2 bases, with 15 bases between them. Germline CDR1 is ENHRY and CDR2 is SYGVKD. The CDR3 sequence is CAISDGAGGFTDTQYF. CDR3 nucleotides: TGTGCCATCAGTGATGGGGCAGGGGGGTTCACAGATACGCAGTATTTT.

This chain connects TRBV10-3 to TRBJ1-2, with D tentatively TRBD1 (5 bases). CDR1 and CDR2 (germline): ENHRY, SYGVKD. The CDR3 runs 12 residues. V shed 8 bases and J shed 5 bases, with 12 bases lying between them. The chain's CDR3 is CAISIQGYGYTF. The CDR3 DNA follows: TGTGCCATCTCAATTCAGGGATATGGCTACACCTTC.

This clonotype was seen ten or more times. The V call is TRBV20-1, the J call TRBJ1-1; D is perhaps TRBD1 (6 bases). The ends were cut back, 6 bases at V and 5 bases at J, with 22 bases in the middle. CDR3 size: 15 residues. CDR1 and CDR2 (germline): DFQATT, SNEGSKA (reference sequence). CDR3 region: CSAPSGRGLSTEAFF. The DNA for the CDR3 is TGCAGTGCCCCAAGCGGCAGGGGATTATCGACTGAAGCTTTCTTT.

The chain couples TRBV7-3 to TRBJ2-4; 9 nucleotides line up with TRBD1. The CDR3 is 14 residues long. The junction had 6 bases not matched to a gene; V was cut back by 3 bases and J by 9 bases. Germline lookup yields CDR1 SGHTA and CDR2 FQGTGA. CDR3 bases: TGTGCCAGCAGCTTTACCGGGACAGGGTCCATTCAGTACTTC. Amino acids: CASSFTGTGSIQYF.

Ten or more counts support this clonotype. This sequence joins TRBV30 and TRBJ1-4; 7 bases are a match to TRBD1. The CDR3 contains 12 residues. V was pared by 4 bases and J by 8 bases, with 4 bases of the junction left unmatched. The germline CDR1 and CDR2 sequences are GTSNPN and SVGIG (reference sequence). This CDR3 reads CAWTTGREKLFF. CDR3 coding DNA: TGTGCCTGGACGACAGGGCGGGAAAAACTGTTTTTT.

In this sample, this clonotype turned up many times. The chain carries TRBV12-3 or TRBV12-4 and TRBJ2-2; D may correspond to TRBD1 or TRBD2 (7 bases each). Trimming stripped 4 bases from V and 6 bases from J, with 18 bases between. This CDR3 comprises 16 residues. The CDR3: CASSYSGTAGSGELFF. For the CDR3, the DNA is TGTGCCAGCAGTTACTCCGGGACAGCGGGGTCCGGGGAGCTGTTTTTT.

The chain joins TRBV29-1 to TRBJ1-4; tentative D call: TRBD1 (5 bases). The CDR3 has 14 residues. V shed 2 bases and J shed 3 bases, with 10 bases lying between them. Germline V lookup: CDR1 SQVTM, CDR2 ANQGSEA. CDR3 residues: CSVEFGGANEKLFF. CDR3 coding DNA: TGCAGCGTTGAATTCGGGGGAGCTAATGAAAAACTGTTTTTT.

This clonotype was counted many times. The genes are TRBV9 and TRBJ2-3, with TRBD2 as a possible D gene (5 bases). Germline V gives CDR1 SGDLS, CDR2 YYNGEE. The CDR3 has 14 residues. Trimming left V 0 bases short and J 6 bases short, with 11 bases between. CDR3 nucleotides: TGTGCCAGCAGCGTAGGAGGGCTGAAGGATACGCAGTATTTT. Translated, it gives CASSVGGLKDTQYF.

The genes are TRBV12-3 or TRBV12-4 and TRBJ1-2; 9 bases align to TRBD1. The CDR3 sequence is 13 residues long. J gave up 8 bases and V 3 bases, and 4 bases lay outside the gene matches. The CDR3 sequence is CASSLATGGGYTF. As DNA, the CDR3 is TGTGCCAGCAGTTTGGCGACAGGGGGGGGCTACACCTTC.

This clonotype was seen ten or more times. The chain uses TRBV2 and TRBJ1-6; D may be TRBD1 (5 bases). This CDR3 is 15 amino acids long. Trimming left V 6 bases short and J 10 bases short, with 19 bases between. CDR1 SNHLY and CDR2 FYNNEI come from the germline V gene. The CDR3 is CASRGDPGLSSPLHF. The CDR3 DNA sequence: TGTGCCAGCAGGGGGGATCCGGGACTGTCGTCACCCCTCCACTTT.

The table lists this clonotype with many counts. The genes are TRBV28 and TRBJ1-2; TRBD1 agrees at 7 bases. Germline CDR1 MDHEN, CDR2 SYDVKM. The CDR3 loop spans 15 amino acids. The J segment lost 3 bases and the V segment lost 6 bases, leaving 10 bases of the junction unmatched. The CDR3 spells CASRLGQAPYYGYTF. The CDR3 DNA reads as TGTGCCAGCAGGTTAGGACAGGCCCCCTACTATGGCTACACCTTC.

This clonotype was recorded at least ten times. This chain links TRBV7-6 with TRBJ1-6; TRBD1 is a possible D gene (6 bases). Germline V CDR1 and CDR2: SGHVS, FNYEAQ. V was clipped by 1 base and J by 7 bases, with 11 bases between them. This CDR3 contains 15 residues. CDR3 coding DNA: TGTGCCAGCAGCTTAGTTGGCAGGGGCAATTCACCCCTCCACTTT. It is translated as CASSLVGRGNSPLHF.

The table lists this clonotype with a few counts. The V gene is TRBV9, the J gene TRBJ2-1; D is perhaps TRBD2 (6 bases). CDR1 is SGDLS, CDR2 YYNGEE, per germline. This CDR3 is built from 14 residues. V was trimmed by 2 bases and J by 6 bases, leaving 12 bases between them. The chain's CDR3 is CASSVLGGFNEQFF. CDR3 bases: TGTGCCAGCAGCGTTTTGGGGGGTTTCAATGAGCAGTTCTTC.

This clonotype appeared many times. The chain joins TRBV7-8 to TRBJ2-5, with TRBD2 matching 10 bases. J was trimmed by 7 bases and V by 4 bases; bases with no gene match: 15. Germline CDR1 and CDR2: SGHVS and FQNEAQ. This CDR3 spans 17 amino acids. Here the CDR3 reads CASSSSGRGIKDWTQYF. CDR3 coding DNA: TGTGCCAGCAGCTCAAGCGGGAGGGGTATCAAGGATTGGACCCAGTACTTC.

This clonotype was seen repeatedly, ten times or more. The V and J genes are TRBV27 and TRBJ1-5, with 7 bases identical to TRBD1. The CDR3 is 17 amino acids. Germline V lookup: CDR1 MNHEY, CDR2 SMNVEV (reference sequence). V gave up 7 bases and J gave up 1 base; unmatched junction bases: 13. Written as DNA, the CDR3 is TGTGCCAGCAACAGAAGAAGACAGGGACGGAGCAATCAGCCCCAGCATTTT. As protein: CASNRRRQGRSNQPQHF.